The 13 T cell receptor beta chains in this list originate from one sample, sequenced in a study of cytomegalovirus exposure and HLA in healthy donors. PCR primers comprised 60 Vbeta and 13 Jbeta primers. Profiling relied on immunoSEQ multiplex PCR, and the TCRdb table lists in-frame clones only, not all of them. Among more than 150,000 clones listed, 84% were seen once. Material: PBMCs. Source of these receptors: a boy aged 2 to 9 in good health and CMV-seronegative.

V usage is TRBV18 and J usage is TRBJ1-1; possible D gene TRBD1, 5 bases. Trimming cost V 6 bases and J 3 bases, with 14 bases left between them. CDR3 length equals 14 residues. CDR1 and CDR2 from the germline V gene are KGHSH and LQKENI. DNA for the CDR3: TGTGCCAGCTCGCTTCGGGACTCGGACACTGAAGCTTTCTTT. Its protein is CASSLRDSDTEAFF.

This clone was recorded once. The V gene is TRBV9, the J gene TRBJ2-7; the match to TRBD1 covers 9 bases. Germline lookup yields CDR1 SGDLS and CDR2 YYNGEE. J gave up 0 bases and V 4 bases, and 8 bases lay outside the gene matches. The CDR3 length is 16 residues. The CDR3 spells CASSRKQGAHSYEQYF. CDR3 coding DNA: TGTGCCAGCAGCCGGAAACAGGGGGCACACTCCTACGAGCAGTACTTC. The whole variable domain, filled in from reference TRBV9 and TRBJ2-7, reads DSGVTQTPKHLITATGQRVTLRCSPRSGDLSVYWYQQSLDQGLQFLIQYYNGEERAKGNILERFSAQQFPDLHSELNLSSLELGDSALYFCASSRKQGAHSYEQYFGPGTRLTVT.

CDR3 residues: CAWRLTGKAYEQYF. The CDR3 DNA follows: TGTGCCTGGAGGCTTACAGGGAAAGCCTACGAGCAGTACTTC. The chain joins TRBV30 to TRBJ2-7, with D possibly matching TRBD1 (6 bases). This CDR3 contains 14 residues. V lost 3 bases and J 2 bases, leaving 14 bases between the germline ends. Germline loops: CDR1 GTSNPN, CDR2 SVGIG (reference sequence). Full variable domain (outside the CDR3, taken from reference TRBV30 and TRBJ2-7): SQTIHQWPATLVQPVGSPLSLECTVEGTSNPNLYWYRQAAGRGLQLLFYSVGIGQISSEVPQNLSASRPQDRQFILSSKKLLLSDSGFYLCAWRLTGKAYEQYFGPGTRLTVT.

The chain employs TRBV5-1 and TRBJ2-7; D is ambiguous. Germline CDR1 is SGHRS and CDR2 is YFSETQ. CDR3 length: 14 amino acids. V dropped 5 bases and J dropped 3 bases, with 15 bases sitting between them. The CDR3 loop reads CASRPQRSSYEQYF. CDR3 DNA sequence: TGCGCCAGCAGACCTCAAAGGTCTAGCTACGAGCAGTACTTC.

The chain links TRBV7-9 to TRBJ2-3; D gene ambiguous. V was pared by 5 bases and J by 2 bases, with 17 bases between. Germline V gene lookup returns CDR1 SEHNR and CDR2 FQNEAQ (reference sequence). This CDR3 contains 16 residues. CDR3 sequence: CASSRITSRYTDTQYF. Written as DNA, the CDR3 is TGTGCCAGCAGCCGGATCACCTCGCGGTACACAGATACGCAGTATTTT.

The chain recombines TRBV4-1 with TRBJ1-1; no clear D. Germline CDR1 MGHRA, CDR2 YSYEKL. This CDR3 region has 19 residues. Trimming left V 0 bases short and J 0 bases short, with 20 bases between. The CDR3 DNA sequence: TGCGCCAGCAGCCAAGAAGTACGGATGGTTGGCAGGCTGAACACTGAAGCTTTCTTT. Translated, it gives CASSQEVRMVGRLNTEAFF.

The rearrangement links TRBV27 to TRBJ1-2; D gene unclear. The CDR3 sequence is 14 residues long. Trimming shortened V by 6 bases and J by 4 bases, and 15 bases separated the two germline ends. Germline V gives CDR1 MNHEY, CDR2 SMNVEV (reference sequence). The CDR3 spells CASSPLGLSYGYTF. The CDR3 DNA is TGTGCCAGCAGCCCGTTGGGCCTTTCCTATGGCTACACCTTC.

CDR3 in amino acids: CAWSVRYRGSYEQYF. The CDR3 DNA sequence: TGTGCCTGGAGTGTACGGTACAGGGGTTCCTACGAGCAGTACTTC. V and J are TRBV30 and TRBJ2-7, with 7 bases identical to TRBD1. Unmatched junction bases numbered 6, after V lost 0 bases and J lost 1 base. Germline CDR1 is GTSNPN and CDR2 is SVGIG (reference sequence). This CDR3 is built from 15 residues.

In this sample, this clone turned up a few times. The chain carries TRBV2 and TRBJ2-3; 8 bases line up with TRBD1. This CDR3 comprises 15 residues. The V and J ends lost 3 bases and 0 bases, in that order; junction bases with no gene match: 2. Germline assignment: CDR1 SNHLY and CDR2 FYNNEI. The CDR3, as DNA: TGTGCCAGCAGTGAGGACAGGGCTAGCACAGATACGCAGTATTTT. Protein product: CASSEDRASTDTQYF. Complete variable domain (other parts from reference TRBV2 and TRBJ2-3): EPEVTQTPSHQVTQMGQEVILRCVPISNHLYFYWYRQILGQKVEFLVSFYNNEISEKSEIFDDQFSVERPDGSNFTLKIRSTKLEDSAMYFCASSEDRASTDTQYFGPGTRLTVL.

This chain links TRBV4-1 with TRBJ2-1; no clear D gene. Looked up from germline, CDR1 is MGHRA and CDR2 is YSYEKL. The CDR3 spans 13 residues. Deletions cut 4 bases from V and 4 bases from J, with 8 bases between. The CDR3 DNA sequence: TGCGCCAGCAGCCTTAGCCCTTACAATGAGCAGTTCTTC. Amino acid sequence: CASSLSPYNEQFF.

J is TRBJ1-3 and V is TRBV4-1; 7 nucleotides match TRBD1. V shed 5 bases and J 2 bases; nucleotides not matched to a gene: 3. CDR1 MGHRA and CDR2 YSYEKL come from the germline V gene. The CDR3 runs to 14 residues. The chain's CDR3 is CASSWQGAGNTIYF. In DNA form, the CDR3 reads TGCGCCAGCAGCTGGCAGGGGGCTGGAAACACCATATATTTT.

V usage is TRBV5-1 and J usage is TRBJ2-3; TRBD2 is a possible D gene (5 bases). V was clipped by 0 bases and J by 0 bases, with 8 bases between them. CDR1 SGHRS and CDR2 YFSETQ come from the germline V gene. The CDR3 is made up of 15 amino acids. The CDR3 loop is CASSLGGVSTDTQYF. CDR3 coding DNA: TGCGCCAGCAGCTTGGGGGGAGTTAGCACAGATACGCAGTATTTT.

This clone was picked up a small number of times. This sequence joins TRBV11-2 and TRBJ2-7; the D gene is possibly TRBD2 (6 bases). Trimming cost V 5 bases and J 3 bases, with 11 bases left between them. Germline V CDR1 and CDR2: SGHAT, FQNNGV. This CDR3 comprises 13 residues. Written as DNA, the CDR3 is TGTGCCAGCAGCCCGGGACTCCACTACGAGCAGTACTTC. This codes for CASSPGLHYEQYF. Based on the CDR3 plus reference TRBV11-2 and TRBJ2-7, the full variable domain is EAGVAQSPRYKIIEKRQSVAFWCNPISGHATLYWYQQILGQGPKLLIQFQNNGVVDDSQLPKDRFSAERLKGVDSTLKIQPAKLEDSAVYLCASSPGLHYEQYFGPGTRLTVT.